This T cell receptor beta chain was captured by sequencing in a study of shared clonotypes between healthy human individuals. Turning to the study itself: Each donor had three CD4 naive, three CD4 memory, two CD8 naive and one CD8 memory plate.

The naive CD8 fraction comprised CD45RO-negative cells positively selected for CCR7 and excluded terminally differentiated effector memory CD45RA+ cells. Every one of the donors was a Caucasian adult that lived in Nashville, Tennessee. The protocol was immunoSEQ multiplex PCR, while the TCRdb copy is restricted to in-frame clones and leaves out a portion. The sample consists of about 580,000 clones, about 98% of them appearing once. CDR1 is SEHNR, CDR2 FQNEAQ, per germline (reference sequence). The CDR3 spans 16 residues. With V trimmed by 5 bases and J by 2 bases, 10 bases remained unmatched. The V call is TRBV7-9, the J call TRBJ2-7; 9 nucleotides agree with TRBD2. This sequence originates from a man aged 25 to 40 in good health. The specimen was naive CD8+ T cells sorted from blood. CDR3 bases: TGTGCCAGCAGCGGCCCGCCGGGACTAGCCACCTACGAGCAGTACTTC. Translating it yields CASSGPPGLATYEQYF.